The 14 T cell receptor beta chains below come from one sample, sequenced in a study of blood T cell repertoires in COVID-19. Profiling relied on immunoSEQ multiplex PCR, and the TCRdb table lists in-frame clones only, not all of them. In the table there are 110,000 to 150,000 clones, approximately 78% of which are singletons. Sequenced sample: PBMCs or T cells enriched from blood (not recorded which). The receptors were sampled from a woman between 50 and 59 years old who had recovered from COVID-19.

The chain couples TRBV3-1 (or the pseudogene TRBV3-2) to TRBJ1-3; D remains ambiguous. Germline V gives CDR1 LGHDT, CDR2 YNNKEL (reference sequence). V was shortened by 1 base and J by 1 base, with 5 bases between the two germline ends. This CDR3 region has 14 residues. The CDR3 loop reads CASSQGTSGNTIYF. CDR3 coding DNA: TGTGCCAGCAGCCAAGGGACTTCTGGAAACACCATATATTTT.

In its sample, this clone was seen a few times. This chain joins TRBV5-1 and TRBJ1-3; D gene ambiguous. The V gene's germline CDR1 is SGHRS and CDR2 YFSETQ. The CDR3 is made up of 16 amino acids. V lost 5 bases and J lost 0, with 15 bases in between. CDR3 region: CASSPAVPGSGNTIYF. The CDR3 coding sequence is TGCGCCAGCAGTCCGGCGGTCCCGGGCTCTGGAAACACCATATATTTT.

The chain employs TRBV5-8 and TRBJ1-5; the D is unclear. Germline loops: CDR1 SGHTS, CDR2 YDEGEE. The length of the CDR3 is 16 residues. The ends were cut back, 3 bases at V and 0 bases at J, with 13 bases in the middle. The CDR3 sequence is CASSSGEFYSNQPQHF. In DNA, the CDR3 is TGTGCCAGCAGCTCCGGGGAATTTTATAGCAATCAGCCCCAGCATTTT.

The rearrangement joins TRBV24-1 to TRBJ2-7, with 7 bases aligning to TRBD1. J lost 6 bases, V lost 7 bases, and 5 bases had no gene match. CDR1 is KGHDR, CDR2 SFDVKD, per germline. The CDR3 loop spans 12 amino acids. Here the CDR3 reads CATSAGGLEQYF. The CDR3 DNA reads TGTGCCACCAGCGCAGGGGGTCTCGAGCAGTACTTC.

This sequence joins TRBV13 and TRBJ1-4; tentatively, D is TRBD1 (6 bases). V lost 0 bases and J lost 8, with 16 bases in between. CDR1 is PRHDT and CDR2 is FYEKMQ in the germline V gene (reference sequence). This CDR3 comprises 16 residues. CDR3 loop: CASSLGDRTQGEKLFF. In DNA, the CDR3 is TGTGCCAGCAGCTTAGGGGACCGCACTCAGGGGGAAAAACTGTTTTTT.

The rearrangement joins TRBV9 to TRBJ1-2; possible D gene TRBD1, 5 bases. The V and J ends lost 0 bases and 8 bases respectively, with 17 bases between them. CDR3 length equals 15 residues. Germline V gene data show CDR1 as SGDLS and CDR2 as YYNGEE. The CDR3 here is CASSVASMGGRGYTF. The CDR3 DNA reads TGTGCCAGCAGCGTAGCTTCTATGGGGGGTCGAGGCTACACCTTC. Filled out from reference TRBV9 and TRBJ1-2, the complete variable domain reads DSGVTQTPKHLITATGQRVTLRCSPRSGDLSVYWYQQSLDQGLQFLIQYYNGEERAKGNILERFSAQQFPDLHSELNLSSLELGDSALYFCASSVASMGGRGYTFGSGTRLTVV.

The chain recombines TRBV6-5 with TRBJ1-1; the match to TRBD1 covers 10 bases. Germline values: CDR1 MNHEY, CDR2 SVGAGI. V lost 0 bases, J lost 6 bases, and 1 base stayed unmatched. This CDR3 spans 14 amino acids. CDR3 in amino acids: CASSYSGTGAEAFF. The CDR3 DNA reads TGTGCCAGCAGTTACTCGGGGACAGGGGCTGAAGCTTTCTTT.

The table lists this clone with a few counts. At the DNA level, this CDR3 is encoded by other sequences in the same sample as well. This chain connects TRBV12-3 or TRBV12-4 to TRBJ1-5; 7 positions match TRBD1. The trim removed 2 bases at V and 5 bases at J, leaving 0 bases unmatched. This CDR3 is 13 amino acids long. Here the CDR3 DNA reads TGTGCCAGCAGTTTACAGGGGGATCAGCCCCAGCATTTT. It encodes CASSLQGDQPQHF.

This clone was observed once. The rearrangement joins TRBV9 to TRBJ2-1; 9 bases agree with TRBD2. CDR1 SGDLS and CDR2 YYNGEE come from the germline V gene. The CDR3 loop spans 20 amino acids. Trimming at V came to 3 bases and at J to 0 bases, leaving 16 bases not matched to a gene. CDR3 sequence: CASSEQAAGGPLSSYNEQFF. The CDR3 region has the DNA TGTGCCAGCAGCGAACAGGCTGCGGGGGGGCCCCTGAGCTCCTACAATGAGCAGTTCTTC.

The rearrangement links TRBV28 to TRBJ2-3; 8 nucleotides agree with TRBD1. The ends lost 6 bases at V and 3 bases at J; junction bases unmatched: 8. The CDR3 is 15 residues long. The germline V gene has CDR1 MDHEN and CDR2 SYDVKM. CDR3 DNA sequence: TGTGCCAGCAGCCGGACAGGGTCAGGTACAGATACGCAGTATTTT. As protein: CASSRTGSGTDTQYF.

The chain employs TRBV5-4 and TRBJ2-5; possibly TRBD1 for D (6 bases). Germline lookup yields CDR1 SGHNT and CDR2 YYREEE (reference sequence). The CDR3 is 16 amino acids. V was pared by 2 bases and J by 5 bases, with 19 bases between. The CDR3 region is CASSFGAPGDGETQYF. The CDR3 coding sequence is TGTGCCAGCAGCTTTGGAGCGCCAGGGGATGGGGAGACCCAGTACTTC.

This clone appeared a few times. This sequence joins TRBV3-1 (or the pseudogene TRBV3-2) and TRBJ2-5; D unclear. Trimming cost V 0 bases and J 4 bases, with 12 bases left between them. Germline CDR1 LGHDT, CDR2 YNNKEL (reference sequence). The CDR3 spans 15 residues. This CDR3 is CASSQDTGSGETQYF. The CDR3 DNA is TGTGCCAGCAGCCAAGATACCGGGTCCGGAGAGACCCAGTACTTC.

This clone was seen just once. The V gene is TRBV18, the J gene TRBJ1-5, with D unclear. The germline gives CDR1 KGHSH, CDR2 LQKENI. The CDR3 contains 12 residues. V lost 6 bases and J lost 2, with 5 bases in between. The CDR3 region is CASSARNQPQHF. CDR3 DNA: TGTGCCAGCTCGGCCCGCAATCAGCCCCAGCATTTT.

This clone was seen repeatedly, ten times or more. The chain is built from TRBV7-9 and TRBJ2-1; D is undetermined. Germline CDR1 SEHNR, CDR2 FQNEAQ (reference sequence). The CDR3 is 12 amino acids. Between the trimmed V and J ends, which lost 7 bases and 6 bases, there was a span of 10 bases. The CDR3 spells CASTDFGNEQFF. CDR3 DNA sequence: TGTGCCAGCACCGATTTCGGCAATGAGCAGTTCTTC.